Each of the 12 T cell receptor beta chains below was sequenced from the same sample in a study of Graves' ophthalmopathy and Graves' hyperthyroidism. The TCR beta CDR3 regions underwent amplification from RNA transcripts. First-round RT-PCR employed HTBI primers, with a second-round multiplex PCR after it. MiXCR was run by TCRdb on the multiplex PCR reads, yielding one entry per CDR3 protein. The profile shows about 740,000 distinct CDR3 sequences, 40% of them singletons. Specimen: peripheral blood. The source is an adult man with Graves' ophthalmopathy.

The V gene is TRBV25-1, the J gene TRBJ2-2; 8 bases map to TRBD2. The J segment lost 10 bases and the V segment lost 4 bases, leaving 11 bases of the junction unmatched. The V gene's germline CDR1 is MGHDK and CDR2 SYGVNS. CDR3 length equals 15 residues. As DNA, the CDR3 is TGTGCCAGCAGTGCCCCCGGGACTAGAATCCCGGAGCTGTTTTTT. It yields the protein CASSAPGTRIPELFF.

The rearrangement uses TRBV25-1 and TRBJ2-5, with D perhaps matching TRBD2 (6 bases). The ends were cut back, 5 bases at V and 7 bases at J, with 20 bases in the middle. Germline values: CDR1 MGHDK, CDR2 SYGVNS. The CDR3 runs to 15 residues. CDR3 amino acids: CASSLPGAPGGTQYF. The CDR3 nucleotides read TGTGCCAGCAGTTTACCGGGAGCTCCTGGAGGGACCCAGTACTTC.

The CDR3 reads CSARDPVMGEHQPQHF. The CDR3 DNA sequence: TGCAGTGCTAGAGATCCCGTAATGGGGGAGCATCAGCCCCAGCATTTT. The chain joins TRBV20-1 to TRBJ1-5, with a weak D call TRBD1 (5 bases). The germline V and J ends were trimmed by 0 bases and 5 bases, with 17 bases remaining between them. The germline V gene encodes CDR1 DFQATT and CDR2 SNEGSKA (reference sequence). The CDR3 covers 16 residues.

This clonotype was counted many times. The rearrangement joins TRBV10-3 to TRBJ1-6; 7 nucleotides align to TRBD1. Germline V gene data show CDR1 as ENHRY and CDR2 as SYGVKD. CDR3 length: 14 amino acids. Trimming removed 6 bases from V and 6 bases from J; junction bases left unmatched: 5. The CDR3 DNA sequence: TGTGCCATCAGAGACAGGGTACTTAATTCACCCCTCCACTTT. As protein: CAIRDRVLNSPLHF.

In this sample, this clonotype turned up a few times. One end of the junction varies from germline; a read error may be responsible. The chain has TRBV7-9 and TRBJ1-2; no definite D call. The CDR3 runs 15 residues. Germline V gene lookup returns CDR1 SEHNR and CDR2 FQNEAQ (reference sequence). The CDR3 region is CASSPAMASDYGYTF. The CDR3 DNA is TGCGCCAGCAGCCCGGCCATGGCATCCGACTATGGCTACACCTTC.

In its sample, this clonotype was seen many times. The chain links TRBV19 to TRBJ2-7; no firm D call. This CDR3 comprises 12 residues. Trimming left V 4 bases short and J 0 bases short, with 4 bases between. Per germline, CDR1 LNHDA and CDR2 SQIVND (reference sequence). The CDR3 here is CASSKDSYEQYF. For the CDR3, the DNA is TGTGCCAGTAGTAAAGACTCCTACGAGCAGTACTTC. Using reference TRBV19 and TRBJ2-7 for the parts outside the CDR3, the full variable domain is DGGITQSPKYLFRKEGQNVTLSCEQNLNHDAMYWYRQDPGQGLRLIYYSQIVNDFQKGDIAEGYSVSREKKESFPLTVTSAQKNPTAFYLCASSKDSYEQYFGPGTRLTVT.

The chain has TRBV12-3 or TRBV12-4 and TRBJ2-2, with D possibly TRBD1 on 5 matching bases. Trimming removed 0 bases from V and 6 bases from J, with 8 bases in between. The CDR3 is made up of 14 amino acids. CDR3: CASSLARRAGELFF. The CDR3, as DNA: TGTGCCAGCAGTTTAGCGCGCAGGGCCGGGGAGCTGTTTTTT.

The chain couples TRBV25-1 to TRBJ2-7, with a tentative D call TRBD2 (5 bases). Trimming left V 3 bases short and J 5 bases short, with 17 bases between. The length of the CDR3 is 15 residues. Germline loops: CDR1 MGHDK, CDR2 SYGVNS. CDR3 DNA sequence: TGTGCCAGCAGTGACCCCGGGATCGTGAAGGACGAGCAGTACTTC. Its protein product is CASSDPGIVKDEQYF.

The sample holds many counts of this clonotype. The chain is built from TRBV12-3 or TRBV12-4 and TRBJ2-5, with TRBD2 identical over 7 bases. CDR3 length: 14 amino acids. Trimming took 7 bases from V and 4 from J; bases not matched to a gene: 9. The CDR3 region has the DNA TGTGCCAGCAACCTGCGGGGGAGGGGAGAGACCCAGTACTTC. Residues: CASNLRGRGETQYF.

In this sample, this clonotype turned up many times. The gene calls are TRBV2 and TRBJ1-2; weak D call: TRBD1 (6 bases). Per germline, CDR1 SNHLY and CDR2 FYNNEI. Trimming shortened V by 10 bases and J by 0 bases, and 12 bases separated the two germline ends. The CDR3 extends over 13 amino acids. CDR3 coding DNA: TGTGCCACCTCGGACAGACCTAACTATGGCTACACCTTC. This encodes CATSDRPNYGYTF.

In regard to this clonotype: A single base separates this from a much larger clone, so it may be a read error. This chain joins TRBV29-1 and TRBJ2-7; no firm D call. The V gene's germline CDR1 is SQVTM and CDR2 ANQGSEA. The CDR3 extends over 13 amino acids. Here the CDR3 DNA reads TGCAGCGTTGAATCGACGGAAACCTACGGGCAGTACTTC. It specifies CSVESTETYGQYF.

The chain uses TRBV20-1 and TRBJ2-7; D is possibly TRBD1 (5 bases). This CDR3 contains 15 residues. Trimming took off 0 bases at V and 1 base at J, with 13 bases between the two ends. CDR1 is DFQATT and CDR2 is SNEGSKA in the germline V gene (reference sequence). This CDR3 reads CSARDPPQESYEQYF. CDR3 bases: TGCAGTGCTAGAGACCCACCACAGGAATCCTACGAGCAGTACTTC.